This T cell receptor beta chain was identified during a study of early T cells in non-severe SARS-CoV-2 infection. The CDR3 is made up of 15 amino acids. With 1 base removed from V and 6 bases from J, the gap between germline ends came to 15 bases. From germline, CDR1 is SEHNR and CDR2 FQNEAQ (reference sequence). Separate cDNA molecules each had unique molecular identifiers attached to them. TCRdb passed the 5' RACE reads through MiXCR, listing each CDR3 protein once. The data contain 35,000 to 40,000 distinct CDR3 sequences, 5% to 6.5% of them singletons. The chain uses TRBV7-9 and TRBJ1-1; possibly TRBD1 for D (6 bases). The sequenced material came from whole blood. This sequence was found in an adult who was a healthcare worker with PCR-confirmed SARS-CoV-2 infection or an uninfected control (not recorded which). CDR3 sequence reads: CASSLVRGKVAEAFF. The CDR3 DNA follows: TGTGCCAGCAGCTTAGTGAGGGGGAAAGTCGCTGAAGCTTTCTTT. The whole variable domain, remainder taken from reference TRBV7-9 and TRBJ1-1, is DTGVSQNPRHKITKRGQNVTFRCDPISEHNRLYWYRQTLGQGPEFLTYFQNEAQLEKSRLLSDRFSAERPKGSFSTLEIQRTEQGDSAMYLCASSLVRGKVAEAFFGQGTRLTVV.